What follows are 12 T cell receptor beta chains derived from one specimen sequenced in a study of shared clonotypes between healthy human individuals (dated by TCRdb to 2018 to 2020). The library relied on the immunoSEQ multiplex PCR assay. This immuneACCESS table, as held by TCRdb, lists in-frame sequences with V and J called but not all clones. Of the missing ones, under half trace to an unresolved V gene in checked studies; the others have no known cause. The sample data list 2.5 million or so clones, and around 90% of these were observed just once. The top ten clones comprise around 0.14% of the sample. Sequencing was done on a sample of naive CD4+ T cells sorted from blood. The cell subset or site label on this specimen signifies: CD45RA+ positively selected. Receptor source: a man aged 18 to 30 in good health.

V and J are TRBV6-6 and TRBJ1-2; 7 positions match TRBD1. CDR3 size: 13 residues. Germline V gene data show CDR1 as MNHNY and CDR2 as SVGAGI (reference sequence). The V segment lost 6 bases and the J segment 7 bases; nucleotides outside the gene matches: 8. In nucleotides, the CDR3 is TGTGCCAGCAGCGGGACAGCCTTTAGTGGCTACACCTTC. Encoded protein: CASSGTAFSGYTF.

The chain employs TRBV6-1 and TRBJ2-1; TRBD1 is a possible D gene (5 bases). V lost 0 bases and J 6 bases, leaving 15 bases between the germline ends. The CDR3 length is 16 residues. Germline V gene lookup returns CDR1 MNHNS and CDR2 SASEGT. The CDR3 spells CASSEAMSAGRNEQFF. CDR3 coding DNA: TGTGCCAGCAGTGAAGCGATGAGTGCAGGGCGCAATGAGCAGTTCTTC.

The chain combines TRBV30 with TRBJ2-3; 10 bases map to TRBD2. Per germline, CDR1 GTSNPN and CDR2 SVGIG (reference sequence). With 2 bases clipped from V and 6 bases from J, the junction kept 11 bases outside the gene matches. The CDR3 has 16 amino acids. The DNA for the CDR3 is TGTGCCTGGAGTAGGGCTAGCGGGGGCCAAGGGGATACGCAGTATTTT. Its translation is CAWSRASGGQGDTQYF. The whole variable domain, filled in from reference TRBV30 and TRBJ2-3, reads SQTIHQWPATLVQPVGSPLSLECTVEGTSNPNLYWYRQAAGRGLQLLFYSVGIGQISSEVPQNLSASRPQDRQFILSSKKLLLSDSGFYLCAWSRASGGQGDTQYFGPGTRLTVL.

The chain combines TRBV5-4 with TRBJ1-2; 8 positions match TRBD1. The V gene's germline CDR1 is SGHNT and CDR2 YYREEE (reference sequence). V gave up 5 bases and J gave up 1 base; unmatched junction bases: 4. CDR3 length: 14 amino acids. This CDR3 is CASRRTGSNYGYTF. CDR3 in DNA: TGTGCCAGCAGGCGGACAGGGAGTAACTATGGCTACACCTTC.

This clone has just one count. An end of the junction does not agree with germline; a read error may underlie this. The chain is built from TRBV19 and TRBJ2-1, with 8 bases fitting TRBD1. The germline gives CDR1 LNHDA, CDR2 SQIVND (reference sequence). The CDR3 is 12 residues long. The chain's CDR3 is CASSPAGGSGLF. CDR3 nucleotide sequence: TGTGCCAGTAGTCCCGCAGGGGGCAGCGGACTCTTC.

The genes are TRBV5-1 and TRBJ2-2, with D unresolved. This CDR3 has 11 amino acids. V lost 1 base and J lost 7, with 2 bases in between. In germline, CDR1 is SGHRS, CDR2 YFSETQ. CDR3 sequence: CASSLNGELFF. CDR3 nucleotides: TGCGCCAGCAGCTTGAACGGGGAGCTGTTTTTT.

This clone came up once. The genes are TRBV6-5 and TRBJ1-2; no reliable D call. V lost 2 bases and J lost 1, with 5 bases in between. In germline, CDR1 is MNHEY, CDR2 SVGAGI. The CDR3 loop spans 13 amino acids. CDR3 coding DNA: TGTGCCAGCAGTTACCCAATTAACTATGGCTACACCTTC. This gives the protein CASSYPINYGYTF.

The chain combines TRBV4-1 with TRBJ1-1, with 9 positions matching TRBD1. CDR3 size: 19 residues. From germline, CDR1 is MGHRA and CDR2 YSYEKL. With 3 bases clipped from V and 6 bases from J, the junction kept 20 bases outside the gene matches. The CDR3 loop reads CASSQRAPGTGTLVAEAFF. In nucleotides, the CDR3 is TGCGCCAGCAGCCAGAGGGCTCCCGGGACAGGGACCCTAGTCGCTGAAGCTTTCTTT.

In DNA form, the CDR3 reads TGTGCCAGCAGCTTATCCGGGGGAGGGCAGTACTTC. Amino acids: CASSLSGGGQYF. The chain links TRBV11-2 to TRBJ2-5, with 7 bases identical to TRBD2. The V and J ends lost 2 bases and 11 bases, in that order; junction bases with no gene match: 5. This CDR3 is built from 12 residues. The germline V gene has CDR1 SGHAT and CDR2 FQNNGV.

The chain links TRBV5-1 to TRBJ2-7, with TRBD2 identical over 7 bases. The trim removed 7 bases at V and 5 bases at J, leaving 9 bases unmatched. The germline V gene encodes CDR1 SGHRS and CDR2 YFSETQ. CDR3 length: 13 amino acids. CDR3: CASASGGYDEQYF. Written as DNA, the CDR3 is TGCGCCAGCGCCTCCGGGGGGTACGACGAGCAGTACTTC.

The J gene is TRBJ1-1, the V gene TRBV5-1, with D possibly TRBD1 on 5 matching bases. Trimming took 3 bases from V and 1 from J, leaving 13 bases between them. This CDR3 spans 15 amino acids. Germline V lookup: CDR1 SGHRS, CDR2 YFSETQ. CDR3 protein: CASSSLRGSNTEAFF. Written as DNA, the CDR3 is TGCGCCAGCAGCTCCCTTCGGGGCTCGAACACTGAAGCTTTCTTT.

The V call is TRBV5-1, the J call TRBJ2-2; no clear D. The CDR3 has 14 amino acids. V lost 1 base, J lost 5 bases, and 9 bases lay in between. CDR1 and CDR2 from the germline V gene are SGHRS and YFSETQ. CDR3 sequence (DNA): TGCGCCAGCAGCTTGACCCAAATGACCGGGGAGCTGTTTTTT. Its protein is CASSLTQMTGELFF. The full variable domain, its missing parts supplied by reference TRBV5-1 and TRBJ2-2, is KAGVTQTPRYLIKTRGQQVTLSCSPISGHRSVSWYQQTPGQGLQFLFEYFSETQRNKGNFPGRFSGRQFSNSRSEMNVSTLELGDSALYLCASSLTQMTGELFFGEGSRLTVL.